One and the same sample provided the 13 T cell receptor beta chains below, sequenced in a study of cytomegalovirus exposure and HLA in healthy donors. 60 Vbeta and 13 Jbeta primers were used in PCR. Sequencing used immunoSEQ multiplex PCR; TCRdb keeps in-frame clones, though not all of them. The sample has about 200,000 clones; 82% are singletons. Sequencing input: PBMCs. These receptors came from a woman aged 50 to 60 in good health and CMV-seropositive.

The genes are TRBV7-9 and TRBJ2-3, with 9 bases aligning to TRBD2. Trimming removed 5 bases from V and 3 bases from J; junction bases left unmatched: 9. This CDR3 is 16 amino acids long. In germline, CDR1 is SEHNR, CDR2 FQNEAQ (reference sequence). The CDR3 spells CASSVGTSTGTDTQYF. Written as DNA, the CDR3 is TGTGCCAGCAGCGTAGGGACTAGCACTGGGACAGATACGCAGTATTTT.

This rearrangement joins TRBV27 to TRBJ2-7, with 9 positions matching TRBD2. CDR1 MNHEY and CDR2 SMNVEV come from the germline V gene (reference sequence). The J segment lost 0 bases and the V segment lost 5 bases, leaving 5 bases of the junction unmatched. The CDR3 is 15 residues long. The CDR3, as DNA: TGTGCCAGCAGTATATATAGCGGGAGCTCCTACGAGCAGTACTTC. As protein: CASSIYSGSSYEQYF.

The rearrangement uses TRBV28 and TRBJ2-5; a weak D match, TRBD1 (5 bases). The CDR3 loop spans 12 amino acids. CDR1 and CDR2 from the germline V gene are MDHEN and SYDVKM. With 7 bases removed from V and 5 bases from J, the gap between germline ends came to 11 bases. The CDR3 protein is CASKGVYETQYF. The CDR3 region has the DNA TGTGCCAGCAAAGGGGTTTACGAGACCCAGTACTTC.

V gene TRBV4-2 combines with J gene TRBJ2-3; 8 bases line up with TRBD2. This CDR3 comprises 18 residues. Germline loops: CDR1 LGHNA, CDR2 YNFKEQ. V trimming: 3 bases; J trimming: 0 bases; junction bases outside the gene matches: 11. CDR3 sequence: CASSQPRGGLDSTDTQYF. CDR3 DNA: TGTGCCAGCAGCCAGCCCCGGGGGGGACTAGATAGCACAGATACGCAGTATTTT.

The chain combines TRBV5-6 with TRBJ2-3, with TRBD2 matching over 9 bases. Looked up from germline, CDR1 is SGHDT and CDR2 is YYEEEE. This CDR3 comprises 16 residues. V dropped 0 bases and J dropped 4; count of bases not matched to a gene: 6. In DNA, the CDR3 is TGTGCCAGCAGCTTGGAGCGGGGGGAGGTGGCAGATACGCAGTATTTT. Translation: CASSLERGEVADTQYF. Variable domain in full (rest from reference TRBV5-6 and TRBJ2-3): DAGVTQSPTHLIKTRGQQVTLRCSPKSGHDTVSWYQQALGQGPQFIFQYYEEEERQRGNFPDRFSGHQFPNYSSELNVNALLLGDSALYLCASSLERGEVADTQYFGPGTRLTVL.

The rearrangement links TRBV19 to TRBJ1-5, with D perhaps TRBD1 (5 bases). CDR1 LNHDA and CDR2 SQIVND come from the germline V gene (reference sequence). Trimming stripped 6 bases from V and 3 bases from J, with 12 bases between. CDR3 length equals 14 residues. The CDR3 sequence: CASRWGEANQPQHF. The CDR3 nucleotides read TGTGCCAGTAGGTGGGGCGAGGCCAATCAGCCCCAGCATTTT.

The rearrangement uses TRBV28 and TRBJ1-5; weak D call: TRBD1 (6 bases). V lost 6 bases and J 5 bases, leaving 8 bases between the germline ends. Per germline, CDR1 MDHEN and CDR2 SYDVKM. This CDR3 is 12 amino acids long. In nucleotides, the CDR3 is TGTGCCAGCAGCCAGGGGTATCAGCCCCAGCATTTT. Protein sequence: CASSQGYQPQHF.

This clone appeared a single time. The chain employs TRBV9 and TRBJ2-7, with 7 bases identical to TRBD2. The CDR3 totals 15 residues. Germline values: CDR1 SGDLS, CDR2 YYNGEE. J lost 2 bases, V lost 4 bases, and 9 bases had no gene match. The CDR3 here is CASSPSSSGTYEQYF. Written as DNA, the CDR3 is TGTGCCAGCAGCCCATCCTCTAGCGGAACCTACGAGCAGTACTTC.

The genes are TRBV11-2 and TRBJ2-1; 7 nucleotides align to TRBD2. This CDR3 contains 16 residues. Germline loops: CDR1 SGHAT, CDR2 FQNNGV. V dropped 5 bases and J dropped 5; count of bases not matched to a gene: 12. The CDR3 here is CASSEAPGGVDNEQFF. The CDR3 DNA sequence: TGTGCCAGCAGCGAAGCCCCGGGAGGAGTCGACAATGAGCAGTTCTTC.

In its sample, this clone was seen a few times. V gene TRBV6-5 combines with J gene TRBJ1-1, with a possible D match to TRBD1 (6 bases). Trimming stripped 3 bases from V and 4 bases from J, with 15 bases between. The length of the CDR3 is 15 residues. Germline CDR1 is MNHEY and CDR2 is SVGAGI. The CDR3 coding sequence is TGTGCCAGCAGTTATACCACAGGGCTGGGCACTGAAGCTTTCTTT. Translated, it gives CASSYTTGLGTEAFF.

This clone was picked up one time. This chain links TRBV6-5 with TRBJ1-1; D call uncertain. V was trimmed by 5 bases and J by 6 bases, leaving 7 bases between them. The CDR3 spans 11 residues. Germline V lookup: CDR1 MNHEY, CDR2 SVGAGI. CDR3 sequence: CASSLGPEAFF. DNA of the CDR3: TGTGCCAGCAGTCTAGGCCCTGAAGCTTTCTTT.

Here the CDR3 DNA reads TGTGCCAGTAGTTCCGGACAGTACAATTCACCCCTCCACTTT. It specifies CASSSGQYNSPLHF. The chain couples TRBV19 to TRBJ1-6; tentative D call: TRBD1 (6 bases). The V gene's germline CDR1 is LNHDA and CDR2 SQIVND (reference sequence). The CDR3 runs 14 residues. V lost 5 bases to trimming and J lost 7 bases, with 12 bases between them.

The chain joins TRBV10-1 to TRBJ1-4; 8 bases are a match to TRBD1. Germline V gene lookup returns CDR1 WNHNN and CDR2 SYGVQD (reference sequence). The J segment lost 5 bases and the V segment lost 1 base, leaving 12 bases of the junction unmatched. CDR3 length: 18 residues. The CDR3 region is CASSECQGAIIANEKLFF. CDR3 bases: TGCGCCAGCAGTGAGTGCCAGGGGGCGATCATCGCGAATGAAAAACTGTTTTTT.